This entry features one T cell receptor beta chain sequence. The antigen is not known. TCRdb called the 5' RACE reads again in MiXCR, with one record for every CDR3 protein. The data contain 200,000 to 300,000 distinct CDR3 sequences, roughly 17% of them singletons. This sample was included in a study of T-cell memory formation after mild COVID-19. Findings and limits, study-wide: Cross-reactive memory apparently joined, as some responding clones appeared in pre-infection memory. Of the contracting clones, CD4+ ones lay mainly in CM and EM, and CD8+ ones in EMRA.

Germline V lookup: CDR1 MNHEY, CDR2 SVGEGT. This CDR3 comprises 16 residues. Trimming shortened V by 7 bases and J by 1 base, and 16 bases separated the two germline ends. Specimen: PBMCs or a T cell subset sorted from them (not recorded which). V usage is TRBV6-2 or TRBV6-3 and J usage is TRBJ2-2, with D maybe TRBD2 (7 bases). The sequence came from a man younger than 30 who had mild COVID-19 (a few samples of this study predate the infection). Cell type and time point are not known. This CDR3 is CASISRGAQNTGELFF. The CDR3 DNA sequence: TGTGCCAGCATCAGCCGGGGGGCCCAGAACACCGGGGAGCTGTTTTTT.